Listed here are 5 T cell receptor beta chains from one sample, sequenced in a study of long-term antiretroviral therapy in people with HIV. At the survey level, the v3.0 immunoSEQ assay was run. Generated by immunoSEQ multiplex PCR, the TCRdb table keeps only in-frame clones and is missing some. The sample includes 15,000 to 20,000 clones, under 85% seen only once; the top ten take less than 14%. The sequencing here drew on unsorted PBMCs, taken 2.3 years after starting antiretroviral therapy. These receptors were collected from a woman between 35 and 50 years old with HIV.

CDR3 loop: CASSSGLAGTGELFF. The CDR3, as DNA: TGCGCCAGCAGCTCGGGACTAGCGGGAACCGGGGAGCTGTTTTTT. This chain uses TRBV5-1 with TRBJ2-2; 13 bases are a match to TRBD2. This CDR3 comprises 15 residues. Unmatched junction bases numbered 1, after V lost 3 bases and J lost 5 bases. Germline V gene sequence: CDR1 SGHRS, CDR2 YFSETQ.

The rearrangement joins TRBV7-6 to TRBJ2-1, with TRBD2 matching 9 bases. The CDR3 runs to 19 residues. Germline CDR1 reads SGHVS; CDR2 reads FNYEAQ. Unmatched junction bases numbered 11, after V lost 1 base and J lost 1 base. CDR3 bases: TGTGCCAGCAGCTTAGGCCATAAAATAGCGGGAGTTTCCTACAATGAGCAGTTCTTC. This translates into CASSLGHKIAGVSYNEQFF.

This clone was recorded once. The CDR3: CASSLIYEQYF. CDR3 DNA: TGTGCCAGCAGCTTGATATACGAGCAGTACTTC. V usage is TRBV11-2 and J usage is TRBJ2-7; no firm D call. V dropped 3 bases and J dropped 4 bases, with 4 bases sitting between them. Germline V CDR1 and CDR2: SGHAT, FQNNGV. The CDR3 has 11 residues.

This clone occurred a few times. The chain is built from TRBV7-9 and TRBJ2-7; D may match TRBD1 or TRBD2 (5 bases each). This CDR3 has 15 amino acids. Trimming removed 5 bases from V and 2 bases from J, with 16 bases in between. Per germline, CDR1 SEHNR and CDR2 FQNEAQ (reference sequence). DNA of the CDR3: TGTGCCAGCAGCACCACCCCGGGGCGAACCTACGAGCAGTACTTC. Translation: CASSTTPGRTYEQYF.

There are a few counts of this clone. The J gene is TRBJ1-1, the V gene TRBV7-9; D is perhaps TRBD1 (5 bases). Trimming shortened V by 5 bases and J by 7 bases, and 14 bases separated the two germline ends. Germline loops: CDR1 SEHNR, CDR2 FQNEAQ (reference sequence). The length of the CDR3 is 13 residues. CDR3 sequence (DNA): TGTGCCAGCAGCCCGGGGGGGGACCTTGAAGCTTTCTTT. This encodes CASSPGGDLEAFF.